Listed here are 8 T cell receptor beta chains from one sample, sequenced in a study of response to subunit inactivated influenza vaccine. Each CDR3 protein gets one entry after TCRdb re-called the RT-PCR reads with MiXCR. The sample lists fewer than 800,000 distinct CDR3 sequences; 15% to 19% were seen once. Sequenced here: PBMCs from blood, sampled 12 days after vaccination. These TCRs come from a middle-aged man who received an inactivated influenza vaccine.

DNA for the CDR3: TGTGCCACCGGGACAGGGGGCGGGTACAATGAGCAGTTCTTC. Its protein is CATGTGGGYNEQFF. The V and J genes are TRBV2 and TRBJ2-1; 12 positions agree with TRBD1. Germline assignment: CDR1 SNHLY and CDR2 FYNNEI. Trimming removed 10 bases from V and 4 bases from J; junction bases left unmatched: 5. This CDR3 has 14 amino acids.

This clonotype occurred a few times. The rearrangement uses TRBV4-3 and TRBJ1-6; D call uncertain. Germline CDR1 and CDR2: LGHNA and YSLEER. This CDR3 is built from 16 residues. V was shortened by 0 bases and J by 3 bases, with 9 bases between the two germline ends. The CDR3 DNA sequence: TGCGCCAGCAGCCAAGAGCTCAGAAGCTATAATTCACCCCTCCACTTT. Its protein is CASSQELRSYNSPLHF.

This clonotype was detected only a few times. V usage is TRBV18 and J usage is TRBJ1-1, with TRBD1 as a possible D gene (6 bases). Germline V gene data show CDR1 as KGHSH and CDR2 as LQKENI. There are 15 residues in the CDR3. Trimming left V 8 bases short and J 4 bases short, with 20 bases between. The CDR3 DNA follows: TGTGCCAGCACAGGGACTTCGGGGAGAGGCACTGAAGCTTTCTTT. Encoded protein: CASTGTSGRGTEAFF. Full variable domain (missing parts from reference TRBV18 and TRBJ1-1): NAGVMQNPRHLVRRRGQEARLRCSPMKGHSHVYWYRQLPEEGLKFMVYLQKENIIDESGMPKERFSAEFPKEGPSILRIQQVVRGDSAAYFCASTGTSGRGTEAFFGQGTRLTVV.

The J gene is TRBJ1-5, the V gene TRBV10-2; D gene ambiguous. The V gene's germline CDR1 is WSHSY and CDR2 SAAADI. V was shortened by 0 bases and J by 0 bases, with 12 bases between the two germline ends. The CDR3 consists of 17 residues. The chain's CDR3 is CASSESWQRDSNQPQHF. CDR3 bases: TGCGCCAGCAGTGAGTCGTGGCAGAGAGATAGCAATCAGCCCCAGCATTTT.

The CDR3 region is CSARGVPGQGAHEQFF. In DNA, the CDR3 is TGCAGTGCTAGAGGGGTCCCGGGACAGGGGGCGCATGAGCAGTTCTTC. V and J are TRBV20-1 and TRBJ2-1; 12 bases map to TRBD1. V shed 1 base, J shed 8 bases, and the junction held 9 bases outside the gene matches. Germline lookup yields CDR1 DFQATT and CDR2 SNEGSKA (reference sequence). The length of the CDR3 is 16 residues.

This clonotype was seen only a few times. This CDR3 is CASSSDRGRTAYEQYF. The CDR3 DNA is TGCGCCAGCAGCTCCGACAGGGGGCGGACTGCCTACGAGCAGTACTTC. This sequence joins TRBV5-1 and TRBJ2-7, with TRBD1 matching over 10 bases. The CDR3 is made up of 16 amino acids. The V gene end was trimmed by 3 bases and the J gene end by 2 bases; junction bases not matched to a gene: 8. Germline CDR1 is SGHRS and CDR2 is YFSETQ.

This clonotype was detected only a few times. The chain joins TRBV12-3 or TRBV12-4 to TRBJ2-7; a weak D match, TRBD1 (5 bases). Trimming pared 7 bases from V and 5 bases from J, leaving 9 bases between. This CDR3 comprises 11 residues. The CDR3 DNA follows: TGTGCCAGCAAGAAGGGGCACGAGCAGTACTTC. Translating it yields CASKKGHEQYF.

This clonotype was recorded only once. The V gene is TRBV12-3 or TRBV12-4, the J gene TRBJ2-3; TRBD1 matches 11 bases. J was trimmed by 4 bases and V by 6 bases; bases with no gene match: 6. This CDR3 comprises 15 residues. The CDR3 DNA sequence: TGTGCCAGCAGCGGACAGGGGGCTGGACCAGATACGCAGTATTTT. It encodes CASSGQGAGPDTQYF.